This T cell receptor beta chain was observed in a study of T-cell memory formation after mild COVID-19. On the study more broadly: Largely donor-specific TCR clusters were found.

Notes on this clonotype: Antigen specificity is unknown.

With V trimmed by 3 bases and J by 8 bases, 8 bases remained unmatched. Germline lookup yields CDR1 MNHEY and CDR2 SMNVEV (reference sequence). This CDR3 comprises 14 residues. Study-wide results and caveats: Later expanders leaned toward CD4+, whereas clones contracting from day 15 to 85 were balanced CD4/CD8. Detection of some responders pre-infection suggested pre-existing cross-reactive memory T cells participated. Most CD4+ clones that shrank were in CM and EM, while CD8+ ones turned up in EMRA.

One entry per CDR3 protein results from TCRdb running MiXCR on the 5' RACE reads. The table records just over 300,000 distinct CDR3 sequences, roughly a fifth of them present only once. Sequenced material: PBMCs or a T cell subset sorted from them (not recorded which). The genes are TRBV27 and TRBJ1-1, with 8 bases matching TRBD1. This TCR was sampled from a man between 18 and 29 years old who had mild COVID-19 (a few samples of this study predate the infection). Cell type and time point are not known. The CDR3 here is CASSFTGTGSEAFF. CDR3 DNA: TGTGCCAGCAGTTTCACCGGGACAGGAAGCGAAGCTTTCTTT.